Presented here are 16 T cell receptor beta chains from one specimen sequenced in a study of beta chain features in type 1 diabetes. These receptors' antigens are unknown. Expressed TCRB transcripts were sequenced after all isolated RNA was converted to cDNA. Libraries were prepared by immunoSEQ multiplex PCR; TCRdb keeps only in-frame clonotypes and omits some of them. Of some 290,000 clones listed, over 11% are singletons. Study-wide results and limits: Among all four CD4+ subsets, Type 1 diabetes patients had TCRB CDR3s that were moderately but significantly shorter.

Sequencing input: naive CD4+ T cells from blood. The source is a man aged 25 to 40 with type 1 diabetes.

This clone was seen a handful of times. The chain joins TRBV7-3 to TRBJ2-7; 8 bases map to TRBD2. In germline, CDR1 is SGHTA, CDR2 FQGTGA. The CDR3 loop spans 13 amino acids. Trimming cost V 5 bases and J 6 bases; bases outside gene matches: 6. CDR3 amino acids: CASSPREGAEQYF. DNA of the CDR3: TGTGCCAGCAGCCCCCGGGAGGGAGCCGAGCAGTACTTC.

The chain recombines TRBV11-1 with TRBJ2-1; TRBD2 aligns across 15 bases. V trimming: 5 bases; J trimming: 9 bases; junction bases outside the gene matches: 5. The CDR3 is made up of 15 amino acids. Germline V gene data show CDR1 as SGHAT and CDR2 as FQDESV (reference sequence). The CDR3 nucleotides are TGTGCCAGCAGCCCCGGACTAGCGGGAGGGCCTGAGCAGTTCTTC. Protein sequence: CASSPGLAGGPEQFF.

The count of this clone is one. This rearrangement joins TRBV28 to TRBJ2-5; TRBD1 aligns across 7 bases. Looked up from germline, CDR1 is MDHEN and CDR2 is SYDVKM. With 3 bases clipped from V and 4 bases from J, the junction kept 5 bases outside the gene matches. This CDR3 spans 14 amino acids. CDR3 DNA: TGTGCCAGCAGTTTTGACAGGGCACGAGAGACCCAGTACTTC. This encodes CASSFDRARETQYF.

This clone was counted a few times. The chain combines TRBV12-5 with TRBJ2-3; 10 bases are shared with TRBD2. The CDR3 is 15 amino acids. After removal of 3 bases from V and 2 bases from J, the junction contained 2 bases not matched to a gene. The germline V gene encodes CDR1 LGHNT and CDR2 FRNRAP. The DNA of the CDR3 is TGTGCTAGTGGTTTCGGGACTAGCGACACAGATACGCAGTATTTT. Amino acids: CASGFGTSDTDTQYF.

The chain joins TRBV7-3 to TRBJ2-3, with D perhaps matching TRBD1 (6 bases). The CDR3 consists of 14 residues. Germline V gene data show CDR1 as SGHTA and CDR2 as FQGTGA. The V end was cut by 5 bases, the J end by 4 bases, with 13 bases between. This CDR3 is CASSHRVRADTQYF. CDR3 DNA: TGTGCCAGCAGCCACAGGGTGCGGGCAGATACGCAGTATTTT.

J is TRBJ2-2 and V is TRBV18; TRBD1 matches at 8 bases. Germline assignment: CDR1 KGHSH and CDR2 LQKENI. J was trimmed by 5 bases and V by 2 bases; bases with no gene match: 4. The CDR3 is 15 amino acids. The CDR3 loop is CASSPATGGTGELFF. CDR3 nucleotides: TGTGCCAGCTCACCAGCAACAGGGGGGACCGGGGAGCTGTTTTTT.

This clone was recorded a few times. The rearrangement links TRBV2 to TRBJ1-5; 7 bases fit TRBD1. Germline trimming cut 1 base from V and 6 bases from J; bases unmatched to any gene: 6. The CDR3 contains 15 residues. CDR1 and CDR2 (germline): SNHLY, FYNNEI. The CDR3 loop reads CASSEGQGVFQPQHF. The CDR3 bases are TGTGCCAGCAGTGAAGGGCAGGGGGTTTTTCAGCCCCAGCATTTT. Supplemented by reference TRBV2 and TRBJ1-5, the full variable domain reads EPEVTQTPSHQVTQMGQEVILRCVPISNHLYFYWYRQILGQKVEFLVSFYNNEISEKSEIFDDQFSVERPDGSNFTLKIRSTKLEDSAMYFCASSEGQGVFQPQHFGDGTRLSIL.

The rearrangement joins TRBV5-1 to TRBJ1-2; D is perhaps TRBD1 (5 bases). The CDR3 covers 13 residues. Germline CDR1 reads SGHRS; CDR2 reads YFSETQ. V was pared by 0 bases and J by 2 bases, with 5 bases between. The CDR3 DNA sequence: TGCGCCAGCAGCTTGGAGGGGAACTATGGCTACACCTTC. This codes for CASSLEGNYGYTF. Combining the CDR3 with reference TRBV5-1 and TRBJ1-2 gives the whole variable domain KAGVTQTPRYLIKTRGQQVTLSCSPISGHRSVSWYQQTPGQGLQFLFEYFSETQRNKGNFPGRFSGRQFSNSRSEMNVSTLELGDSALYLCASSLEGNYGYTFGSGTRLTVV.

The CDR3 loop is CASSLEPGVAGVNEQYF. The CDR3 coding sequence is TGTGCCAGCAGCTTAGAGCCGGGGGTGGCGGGAGTGAACGAGCAGTACTTC. The V gene is TRBV7-8, the J gene TRBJ2-7; 7 positions match TRBD2. J gave up 5 bases and V 1 base, and 14 bases lay outside the gene matches. Germline V gene sequence: CDR1 SGHVS, CDR2 FQNEAQ. This CDR3 contains 17 residues.

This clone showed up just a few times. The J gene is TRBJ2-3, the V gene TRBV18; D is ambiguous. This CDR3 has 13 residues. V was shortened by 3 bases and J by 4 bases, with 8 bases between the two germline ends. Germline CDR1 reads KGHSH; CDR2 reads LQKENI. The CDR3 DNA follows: TGTGCCAGCTCACCCCCTGTTTCAGATACGCAGTATTTT. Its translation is CASSPPVSDTQYF.

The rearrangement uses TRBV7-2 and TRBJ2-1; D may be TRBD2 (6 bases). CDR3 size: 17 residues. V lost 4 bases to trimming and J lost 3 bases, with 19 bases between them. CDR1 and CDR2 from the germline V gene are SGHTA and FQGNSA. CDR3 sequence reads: CASSSAVARGGYNEQFF. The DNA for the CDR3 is TGTGCCAGCAGCTCCGCAGTGGCGCGGGGAGGCTACAATGAGCAGTTCTTC.

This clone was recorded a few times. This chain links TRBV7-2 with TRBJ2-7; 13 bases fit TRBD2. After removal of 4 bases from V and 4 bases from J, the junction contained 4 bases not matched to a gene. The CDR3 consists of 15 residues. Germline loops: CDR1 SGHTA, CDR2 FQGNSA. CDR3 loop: CASSYGTSGTYEQYF. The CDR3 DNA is TGTGCCAGCAGCTACGGGACTAGCGGGACTTACGAGCAGTACTTC.

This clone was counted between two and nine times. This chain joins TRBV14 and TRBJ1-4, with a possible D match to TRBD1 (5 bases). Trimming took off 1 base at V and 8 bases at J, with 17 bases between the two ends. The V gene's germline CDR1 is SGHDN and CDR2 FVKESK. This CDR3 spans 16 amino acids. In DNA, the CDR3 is TGTGCCAGCAGCCAAGGGCGTCGCAGGGATCCGGAAAAACTGTTTTTT. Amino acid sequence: CASSQGRRRDPEKLFF.

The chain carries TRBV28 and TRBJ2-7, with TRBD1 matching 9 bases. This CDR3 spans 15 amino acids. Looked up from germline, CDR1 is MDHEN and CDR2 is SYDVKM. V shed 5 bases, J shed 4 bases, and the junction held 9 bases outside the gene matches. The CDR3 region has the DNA TGTGCCAGCAGTCCTGCGGGACAGGGAAGATACGAGCAGTACTTC. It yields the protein CASSPAGQGRYEQYF.

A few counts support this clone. CDR3 sequence reads: CASSFWQGATDTQYF. CDR3 coding DNA: TGTGCCAGCAGTTTCTGGCAGGGGGCAACAGATACGCAGTATTTT. This chain connects TRBV27 to TRBJ2-3; 8 nucleotides line up with TRBD1. The CDR3 runs 15 residues. Trimming removed 3 bases from V and 3 bases from J; junction bases left unmatched: 5. Germline CDR1 is MNHEY and CDR2 is SMNVEV (reference sequence).

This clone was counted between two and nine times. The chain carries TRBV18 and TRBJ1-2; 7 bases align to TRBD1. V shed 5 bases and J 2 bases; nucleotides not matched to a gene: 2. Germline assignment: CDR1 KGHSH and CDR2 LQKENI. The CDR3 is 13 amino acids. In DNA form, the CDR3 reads TGTGCCAGCTCAACGGGACAGAACTATGGCTACACCTTC. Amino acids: CASSTGQNYGYTF.